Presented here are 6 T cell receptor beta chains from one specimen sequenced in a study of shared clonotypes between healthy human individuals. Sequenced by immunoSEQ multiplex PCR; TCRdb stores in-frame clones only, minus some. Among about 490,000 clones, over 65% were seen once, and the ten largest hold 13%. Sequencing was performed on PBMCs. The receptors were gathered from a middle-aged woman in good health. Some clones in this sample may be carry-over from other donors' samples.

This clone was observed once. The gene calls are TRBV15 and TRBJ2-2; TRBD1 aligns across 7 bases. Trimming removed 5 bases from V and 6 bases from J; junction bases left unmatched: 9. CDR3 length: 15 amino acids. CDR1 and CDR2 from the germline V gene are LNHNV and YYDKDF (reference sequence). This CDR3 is CATSLHRGGPGELFF. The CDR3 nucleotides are TGTGCCACCAGCTTGCACAGGGGTGGGCCCGGGGAGCTGTTTTTT.

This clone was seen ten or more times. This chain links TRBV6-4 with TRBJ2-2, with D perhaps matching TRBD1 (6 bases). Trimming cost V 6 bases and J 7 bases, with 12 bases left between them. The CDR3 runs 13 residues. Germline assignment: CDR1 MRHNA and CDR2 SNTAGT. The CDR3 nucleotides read TGTGCCAGCAGCCCGGACAGCCACGGGGAGCTGTTTTTT. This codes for CASSPDSHGELFF.

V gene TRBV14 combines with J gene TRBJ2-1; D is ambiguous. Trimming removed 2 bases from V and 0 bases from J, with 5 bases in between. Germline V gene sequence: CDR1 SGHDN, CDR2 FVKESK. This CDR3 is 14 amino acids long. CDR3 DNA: TGTGCCAGCAGCCAACGCCTCTCCTACAATGAGCAGTTCTTC. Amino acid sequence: CASSQRLSYNEQFF.

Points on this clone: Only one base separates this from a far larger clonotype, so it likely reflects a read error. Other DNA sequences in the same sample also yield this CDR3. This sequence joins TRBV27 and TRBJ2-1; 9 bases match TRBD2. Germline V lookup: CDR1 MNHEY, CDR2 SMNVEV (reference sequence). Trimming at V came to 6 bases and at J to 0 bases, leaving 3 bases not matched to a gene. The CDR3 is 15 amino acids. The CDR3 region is CASSLSGSSYNEQFF. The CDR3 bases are TGTGCCAGCAGCCTTAGCGGGAGCTCCTACAATGAGCAGTTCTTC.

In DNA, the CDR3 is TGTGCCAGCAGCCGGGGACTAGCGGGAGTATATGGAGAGACCCAGTACTTC. It codes for CASSRGLAGVYGETQYF. V is TRBV7-9 and J is TRBJ2-5; TRBD2 aligns across 14 bases. Germline CDR1 SEHNR, CDR2 FQNEAQ (reference sequence). The CDR3 length is 17 residues. Germline trimming cut 5 bases from V and 4 bases from J; bases unmatched to any gene: 9.

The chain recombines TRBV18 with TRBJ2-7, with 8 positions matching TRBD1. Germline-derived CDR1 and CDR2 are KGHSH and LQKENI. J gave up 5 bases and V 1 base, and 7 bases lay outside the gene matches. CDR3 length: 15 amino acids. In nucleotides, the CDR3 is TGTGCCAGCTCACCACGCCAGGGGGCGTCCCACGAGCAGTACTTC. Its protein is CASSPRQGASHEQYF.